Listed here are 27 T cell receptor beta chains from one sample, sequenced in a study of neurological immune-mediated disorders. MiXCR, run by TCRdb on the 5' RACE reads, gives a single entry per CDR3 protein. The table has over 35,000 distinct CDR3 sequences, approximately 4.5% seen once. Sequencing used PBMCs. These TCRs come from an older woman with multiple sclerosis.

This clonotype appeared many times. The chain carries TRBV3-1 and TRBJ1-1, with unresolved D. Trimming cost V 6 bases and J 1 base, with 9 bases left between them. Looked up from germline, CDR1 is LGHDT and CDR2 is YNNKEL (reference sequence). This CDR3 region has 13 residues. DNA of the CDR3: TGTGCCAGCAGAGGGCCCCCGAACACTGAAGCTTTCTTT. It translates to CASRGPPNTEAFF.

A few counts support this clonotype. CDR3 coding DNA: TGTGCCAGCAGCCAAGATAGCGGGTCCCTAGTGGATGAGCAGTTCTTC. Protein sequence: CASSQDSGSLVDEQFF. The rearrangement links TRBV3-1 to TRBJ2-1; 7 bases match TRBD2. Germline-derived CDR1 and CDR2 are LGHDT and YNNKEL (reference sequence). V gave up 0 bases and J gave up 8 bases; unmatched junction bases: 10. The CDR3 extends over 16 amino acids.

This clonotype was seen ten or more times. V is TRBV6-2 or TRBV6-3 and J is TRBJ1-5, with TRBD1 matching 8 bases. Germline CDR1 and CDR2: MNHEY and SVGEGT. The CDR3 is 15 residues long. J gave up 5 bases and V 2 bases, and 5 bases lay outside the gene matches. The DNA for the CDR3 is TGTGCCAGCAGTTACATGACAGGGGCCCATCAGCCCCAGCATTTT. It specifies CASSYMTGAHQPQHF.

The sample holds many counts of this clonotype. The chain employs TRBV7-3 and TRBJ2-1; the match to TRBD1 covers 8 bases. V dropped 6 bases and J dropped 1; count of bases not matched to a gene: 5. The CDR3 sequence is 15 residues long. CDR1 and CDR2 (germline): SGHTA, FQGTGA. The CDR3 bases are TGTGCCAGCAGTCGGACAGGGAATTCCTACAATGAGCAGTTCTTC. Its protein is CASSRTGNSYNEQFF.

This clonotype has ten or more counts. This chain uses TRBV7-2 with TRBJ2-1; maybe TRBD2 (7 bases). This CDR3 comprises 14 residues. Trimming shortened V by 2 bases and J by 7 bases, and 12 bases separated the two germline ends. The germline gives CDR1 SGHTA, CDR2 FQGNSA. As DNA, the CDR3 is TGTGCCAGCAGCTTATTGGGGGGGACAAATGAGCAGTTCTTC. This sequence encodes CASSLLGGTNEQFF.

Many counts were recorded for this clonotype. This chain links TRBV10-3 with TRBJ2-7, with 11 bases lining up with TRBD1. The CDR3 runs to 12 residues. The V gene's germline CDR1 is ENHRY and CDR2 SYGVKD. V dropped 10 bases and J dropped 9; count of bases not matched to a gene: 8. The CDR3 nucleotides are TGTGCCACCTCGGGACAGGGGGGCAGGCAGTACTTC. Its translation: CATSGQGGRQYF.

This clonotype has just a few counts. The chain employs TRBV4-3 and TRBJ2-2; D is unresolved. This CDR3 has 14 residues. Germline-derived CDR1 and CDR2 are LGHNA and YSLEER. The V end was cut by 5 bases, the J end by 3 bases, with 10 bases between. The chain's CDR3 is CASSSRLDTGELFF. In nucleotides, the CDR3 is TGCGCCAGCAGCTCGAGATTGGACACCGGGGAGCTGTTTTTT.

The rearrangement uses TRBV20-1 and TRBJ2-1; TRBD2 matches at 8 bases. V dropped 3 bases and J dropped 4; count of bases not matched to a gene: 11. CDR3 size: 16 residues. Germline assignment: CDR1 DFQATT and CDR2 SNEGSKA (reference sequence). CDR3 loop: CSARVPRGADYNEQFF. The CDR3 nucleotides read TGCAGTGCTAGGGTCCCGCGGGGGGCCGATTACAATGAGCAGTTCTTC.

This clonotype was detected many times. The V and J genes are TRBV20-1 and TRBJ2-1; 9 bases are shared with TRBD2. V lost 0 bases, J lost 8 bases, and 8 bases stayed unmatched. The V gene's germline CDR1 is DFQATT and CDR2 SNEGSKA (reference sequence). The CDR3 has 15 residues. The CDR3 spells CSARDLAGRRDEQFF. The DNA of the CDR3 is TGCAGTGCTAGAGATCTAGCGGGGCGCCGAGATGAGCAGTTCTTC.

This clonotype showed up many times. V gene TRBV6-6 combines with J gene TRBJ1-1; no definite D call. This CDR3 contains 11 residues. Germline V gene lookup returns CDR1 MNHNY and CDR2 SVGAGI (reference sequence). Between the trimmed V and J ends, which lost 3 bases and 6 bases, there was a span of 5 bases. CDR3 coding DNA: TGTGCCAGCAGTTATGAGGCTGAAGCTTTCTTT. Protein: CASSYEAEAFF.

This chain links TRBV12-3 or TRBV12-4 with TRBJ2-5; 14 nucleotides align to TRBD2. The trim removed 4 bases at V and 5 bases at J, leaving 3 bases unmatched. This CDR3 contains 15 residues. CDR3 DNA sequence: TGTGCCAGCAGTTCTTGGACTAGCGGGGGGGAGACCCAGTACTTC. Residues: CASSSWTSGGETQYF.

The chain recombines TRBV20-1 with TRBJ2-5, with a possible D match to TRBD2 (6 bases). The CDR3 runs 16 residues. V was cut by 3 bases and J by 6 bases, with 23 bases left in between. Germline values: CDR1 DFQATT, CDR2 SNEGSKA (reference sequence). The CDR3 spells CSASRLRDSEGKTQYF. CDR3 DNA: TGCAGTGCTAGTAGACTCCGGGACTCAGAGGGGAAGACCCAGTACTTC.

The chain employs TRBV6-5 and TRBJ2-1; 7 bases are shared with TRBD2. The J segment lost 3 bases and the V segment lost 8 bases, leaving 4 bases of the junction unmatched. CDR1 and CDR2 (germline): MNHEY, SVGAGI. The length of the CDR3 is 13 residues. The CDR3: CASRPGGYNEQFF. CDR3 DNA sequence: TGTGCCAGCCGCCCGGGGGGCTACAATGAGCAGTTCTTC.

In this sample, this clonotype turned up many times. The chain employs TRBV20-1 and TRBJ2-3; TRBD2 agrees at 8 bases. Germline V gene lookup returns CDR1 DFQATT and CDR2 SNEGSKA (reference sequence). The V segment lost 6 bases and the J segment 4 bases; nucleotides outside the gene matches: 12. The length of the CDR3 is 15 residues. The CDR3 reads CSAPRAGGGADTQYF. The CDR3 DNA follows: TGCAGTGCCCCCCGGGCGGGGGGCGGGGCAGATACGCAGTATTTT.

This clonotype was picked up many times. This chain links TRBV5-1 with TRBJ2-7; D gene ambiguous. The CDR3 covers 12 residues. V lost 4 bases and J 7 bases, leaving 12 bases between the germline ends. Germline V gives CDR1 SGHRS, CDR2 YFSETQ. The CDR3, as DNA: TGCGCCAGCAGCCTCACGGGTTCTGAGCAGTACTTC. It codes for CASSLTGSEQYF.

Only a few counts were recorded for this clonotype. V gene TRBV20-1 combines with J gene TRBJ2-5; 8 bases align to TRBD1. Trimming took 6 bases from V and 5 from J; bases not matched to a gene: 11. The V gene's germline CDR1 is DFQATT and CDR2 SNEGSKA (reference sequence). The CDR3 runs to 14 residues. CDR3 sequence reads: CSATDRGFLETQYF. The CDR3 DNA reads TGCAGTGCGACTGACAGGGGTTTCTTGGAGACCCAGTACTTC.

This clonotype appeared many times. The CDR3, as DNA: TGTGCCAGCAGCGTATGCCGGGACAGGGGCTACGAGCAGTACGTC. It translates to CASSVCRDRGYEQYV. The chain employs TRBV11-3 and TRBJ2-7, with 10 positions matching TRBD1. Germline trimming cut 5 bases from V and 3 bases from J; bases unmatched to any gene: 7. The CDR3 loop spans 15 amino acids. From germline, CDR1 is SGHNT and CDR2 YENEEA.

This clonotype showed up many times. The chain joins TRBV7-9 to TRBJ2-3, with D perhaps TRBD1 (6 bases). CDR3 length equals 16 residues. The ends were cut back, 5 bases at V and 0 bases at J, with 15 bases in the middle. Germline V gene data show CDR1 as SEHNR and CDR2 as FQNEAQ (reference sequence). The CDR3 bases are TGTGCCAGCAGCGACGGACCTACAGGGAGCACAGATACGCAGTATTTT. Translated: CASSDGPTGSTDTQYF.

The gene calls are TRBV4-2 and TRBJ2-1; D uncertain. The CDR3 extends over 15 amino acids. The germline gives CDR1 LGHNA, CDR2 YNFKEQ. Trimming left V 4 bases short and J 7 bases short, with 17 bases between. The CDR3 here is CASSPAWRSLNEQFF. The CDR3 nucleotides read TGTGCCAGCAGCCCGGCCTGGCGCAGTCTGAATGAGCAGTTCTTC.

This clonotype was picked up many times. The chain combines TRBV20-1 with TRBJ2-7, with unresolved D. The CDR3 is 13 amino acids. Trimming removed 0 bases at V and 5 bases at J, with 11 bases between. Looked up from germline, CDR1 is DFQATT and CDR2 is SNEGSKA (reference sequence). This CDR3 is CSARDPVGNEQYF. CDR3 coding DNA: TGCAGTGCTAGAGATCCCGTGGGTAACGAGCAGTACTTC.

There are a few counts of this clonotype. The rearrangement joins TRBV20-1 to TRBJ2-5; D not resolved. The ends were cut back, 3 bases at V and 0 bases at J, with 11 bases in the middle. CDR1 and CDR2 (germline): DFQATT, SNEGSKA (reference sequence). This CDR3 contains 14 residues. The CDR3 DNA sequence: TGCAGTGCTAGGGACCTATCGGACCAAGAGACCCAGTACTTC. Its protein is CSARDLSDQETQYF.

This chain connects TRBV5-1 to TRBJ2-1; D gene uncertain. The CDR3 covers 14 residues. Trimming shortened V by 5 bases and J by 2 bases, and 11 bases separated the two germline ends. Per the germline V gene, CDR1 is SGHRS and CDR2 is YFSETQ. Here the CDR3 DNA reads TGCGCCAGCAGACGTTCCCCGACCTACAATGAGCAGTTCTTC. Its translation is CASRRSPTYNEQFF.

This clonotype was seen many times. The chain employs TRBV29-1 and TRBJ2-2, with 8 bases that match TRBD1. The germline CDR1 and CDR2 sequences are SQVTM and ANQGSEA. Losses at the gene ends were 7 bases for V and 5 bases for J; bases not matched to a gene: 6. The CDR3 is 13 residues long. The CDR3 coding sequence is TGCAGCGCAGACAGGGGTAGTACCGGGGAGCTGTTTTTT. It encodes CSADRGSTGELFF.

This clonotype was recorded at least ten times. The gene calls are TRBV27 and TRBJ2-1, with D uncertain. Germline-derived CDR1 and CDR2 are MNHEY and SMNVEV (reference sequence). Deletions cut 7 bases from V and 0 bases from J, with 13 bases between. The CDR3 is 15 residues long. The CDR3 DNA follows: TGTGCCAGCACCCCTCGCTGGAGCTCCTACAATGAGCAGTTCTTC. Its translation: CASTPRWSSYNEQFF.

At least ten counts were recorded for this clonotype. This chain uses TRBV7-2 with TRBJ1-1; D possibly corresponds to TRBD1 (5 bases). The germline V and J ends were trimmed by 1 base and 11 bases, with 17 bases remaining between them. CDR1 and CDR2 (germline): SGHTA, FQGNSA. The CDR3 consists of 14 residues. CDR3 DNA: TGTGCCAGCAGCTTAGGAGTTCAGGGTAACGGGGCTTTCTTT. Residues: CASSLGVQGNGAFF.

This clonotype came up many times. The rearrangement uses TRBV20-1 and TRBJ1-2; D not resolved. CDR1 and CDR2 (germline): DFQATT, SNEGSKA (reference sequence). The CDR3 is 13 residues long. V lost 5 bases and J 7 bases, leaving 17 bases between the germline ends. CDR3 residues: CSASPSAWSGYTF. CDR3 nucleotides: TGCAGTGCTTCCCCCTCAGCGTGGAGTGGCTACACCTTC.

This clonotype was detected many times. The chain couples TRBV6-5 to TRBJ2-1, with D perhaps matching TRBD1 (5 bases). The CDR3 is made up of 14 amino acids. Trimming removed 6 bases from V and 6 bases from J, with 15 bases in between. Germline values: CDR1 MNHEY, CDR2 SVGAGI. The CDR3, as DNA: TGTGCCAGCAGAGGTCCTGGGGCGGTCAATGAGCAGTTCTTC. Translated: CASRGPGAVNEQFF.